This TCR beta chain was sequenced during a study of neurological immune-mediated disorders. Across the study: There were approximately 35 multiple sclerosis patients. Of these, 31 had relapsing-remitting MS and 3 had secondary progressive MS. General study points: Phylogenetic grouping assigned the repertoires of 18 of 34 multiple sclerosis patients to a single related-CDR3 cluster, which may represent a signature. It was HTLV-1-associated myelopathy that showed the most TCR clonal expansion, while multiple sclerosis showed the least, falling below healthy controls.

This clonotype was found many times. Its antigen is unknown. The germline CDR1 and CDR2 sequences are LGHDT and YNNKEL (reference sequence). This CDR3 is 15 amino acids long. V lost 0 bases, J lost 2 bases, and 11 bases lay in between. cDNA synthesis was performed by 5'RACE with 10-nucleotide random UMIs. TCRdb passed the 5' RACE reads through MiXCR, listing each CDR3 protein once. The profile shows more than 45,000 distinct CDR3 sequences, 3% to 4% of them singletons. The chain couples TRBV3-1 to TRBJ2-7; no clear D. The receptor was isolated from a woman in her twenties or thirties with multiple sclerosis. The specimen sequenced was PBMCs. CDR3 DNA sequence: TGTGCCAGCAGCCAAGAACCGGCAGTGACCTACGAGCAGTACTTC. Its protein is CASSQEPAVTYEQYF.